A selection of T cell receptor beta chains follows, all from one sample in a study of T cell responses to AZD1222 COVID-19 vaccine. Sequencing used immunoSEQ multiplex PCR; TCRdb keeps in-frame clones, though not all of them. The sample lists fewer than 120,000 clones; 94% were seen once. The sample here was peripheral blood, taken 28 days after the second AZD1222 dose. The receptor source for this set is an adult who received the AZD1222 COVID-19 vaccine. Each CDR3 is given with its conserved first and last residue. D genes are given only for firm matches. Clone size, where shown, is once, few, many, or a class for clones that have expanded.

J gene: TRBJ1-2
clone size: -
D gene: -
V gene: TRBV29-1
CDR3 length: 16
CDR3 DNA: TGCAGCGTTGGGGTTCAAGGACAGCCCAGGGGTTATGGCTACACCTTC
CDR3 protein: CSVGVQGQPRGYGYTF

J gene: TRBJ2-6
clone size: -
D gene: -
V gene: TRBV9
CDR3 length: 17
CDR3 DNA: TGTGCCAGCAGCGTAGACCCCAGAAGGTCCGGGGCCAACGTCCTGACTTTC
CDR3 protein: CASSVDPRRSGANVLTF

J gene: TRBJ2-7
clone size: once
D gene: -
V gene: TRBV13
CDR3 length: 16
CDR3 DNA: TGTGCCAGCAGCTCGCCTCCCCCGGCAGGGTGGTACGAGCAGTACTTC
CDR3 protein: CASSSPPPAGWYEQYF

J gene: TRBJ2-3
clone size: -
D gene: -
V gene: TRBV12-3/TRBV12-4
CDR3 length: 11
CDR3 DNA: TGTGCCAGCACCTCACTAAGAGCGCAGTATTTT
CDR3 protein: CASTSLRAQYF

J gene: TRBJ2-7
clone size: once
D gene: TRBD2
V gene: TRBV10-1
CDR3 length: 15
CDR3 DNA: TGCGCCAGCAGCAAGGGACTAGCGGGGGCCTACGAGCAGTACTTC
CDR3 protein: CASSKGLAGAYEQYF

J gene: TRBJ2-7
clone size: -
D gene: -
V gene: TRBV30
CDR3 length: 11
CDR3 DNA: TGTGCCTGGAGACACACAAACGAGCAGTACTTC
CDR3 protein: CAWRHTNEQYF

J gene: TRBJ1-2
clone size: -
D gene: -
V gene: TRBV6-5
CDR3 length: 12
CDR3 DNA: TGTGCCGCCAGCAGTTTAATCGATGGCTACACCTTC
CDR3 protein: CAASSLIDGYTF

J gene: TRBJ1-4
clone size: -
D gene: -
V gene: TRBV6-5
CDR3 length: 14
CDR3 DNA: TGTGCCAGCAGTTATTTAAGCGGGGTCGAAAAACTGTTTTTT
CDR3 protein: CASSYLSGVEKLFF

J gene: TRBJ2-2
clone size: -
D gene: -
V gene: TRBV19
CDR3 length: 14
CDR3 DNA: TGTGCCAGTAGTATAAGGTCAGGGCCCGGGGAGCTGTTTTTT
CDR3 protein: CASSIRSGPGELFF

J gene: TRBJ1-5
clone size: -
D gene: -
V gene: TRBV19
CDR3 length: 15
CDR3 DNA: TGTGCCAGTAGTATATGGGATTCCGAAGTTGTGCCCCAGCATTTT
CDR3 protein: CASSIWDSEVVPQHF

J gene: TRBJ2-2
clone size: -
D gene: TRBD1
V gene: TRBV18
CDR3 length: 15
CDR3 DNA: TGTGCCAGCTCACCACTCGGACAGGCTACCGGGGAGCTGTTTTTT
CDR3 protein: CASSPLGQATGELFF

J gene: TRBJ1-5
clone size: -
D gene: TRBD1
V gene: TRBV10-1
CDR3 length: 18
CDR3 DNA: TGCGCCACCAGCCTCCAGGGGGCCACCATTTATAGCAATCAGCCCCAGCATTTT
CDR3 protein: CATSLQGATIYSNQPQHF

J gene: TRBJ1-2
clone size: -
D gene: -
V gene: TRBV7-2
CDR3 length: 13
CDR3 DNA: TGTGCCAGCAGCCCCTCTTCCTCCTATGGCTACACCTTC
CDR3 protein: CASSPSSSYGYTF

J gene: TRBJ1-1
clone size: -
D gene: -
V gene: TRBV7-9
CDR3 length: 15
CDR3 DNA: TGTGCCAGCAGCCCCTCCTCAGGGGTTAACACTGAAGCTTTCTTT
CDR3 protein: CASSPSSGVNTEAFF

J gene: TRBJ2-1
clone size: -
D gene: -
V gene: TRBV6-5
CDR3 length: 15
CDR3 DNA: TGTGCCAGCAGTTACCTGGCAGGGGTTTTCAATGAGCAGTTCTTC
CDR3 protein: CASSYLAGVFNEQFF

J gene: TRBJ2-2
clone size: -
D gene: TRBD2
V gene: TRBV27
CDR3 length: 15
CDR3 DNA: TGTGCCAGCAGAATAACTAGCGGGGTGGCCGGGGAGCTGTTTTTT
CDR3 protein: CASRITSGVAGELFF

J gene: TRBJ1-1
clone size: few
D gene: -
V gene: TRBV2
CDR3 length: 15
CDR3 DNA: TGTGCCAGCAGTGCCCGAGGCGGCATGAACACTGAAGCTTTCTTT
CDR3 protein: CASSARGGMNTEAFF

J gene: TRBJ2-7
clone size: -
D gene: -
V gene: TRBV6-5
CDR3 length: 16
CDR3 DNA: TGTGCCAGCAGTTACGTCCTCGGGACTCCCTCCTACGAGCAGTACTTC
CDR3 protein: CASSYVLGTPSYEQYF

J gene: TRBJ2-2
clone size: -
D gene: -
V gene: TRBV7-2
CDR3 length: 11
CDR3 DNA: TGTGCCAGCAGCCCAGTATATGGGCTGTTTTTT
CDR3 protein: CASSPVYGLFF

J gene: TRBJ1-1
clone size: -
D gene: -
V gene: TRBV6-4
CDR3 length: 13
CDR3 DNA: TGTGCCAGCAGTTTCAGATTCAACACTGAAGCTTTCTTT
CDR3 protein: CASSFRFNTEAFF

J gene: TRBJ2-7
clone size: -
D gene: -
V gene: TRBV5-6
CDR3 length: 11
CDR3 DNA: TGTGCCAGCAGCTCGACTCGCGAGCAGTACTTC
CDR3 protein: CASSSTREQYF

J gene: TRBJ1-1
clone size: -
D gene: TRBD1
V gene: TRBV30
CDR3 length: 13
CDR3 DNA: TGTGCCTGGAGTCATAACAGGGGATCCGAAGCTTTCTTT
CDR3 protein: CAWSHNRGSEAFF

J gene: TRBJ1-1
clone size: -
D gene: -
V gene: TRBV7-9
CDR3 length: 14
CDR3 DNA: TGTGCCAGCAGCTTGGGAACGGGTTTACCTGAAGCTTTCTTT
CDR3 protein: CASSLGTGLPEAFF

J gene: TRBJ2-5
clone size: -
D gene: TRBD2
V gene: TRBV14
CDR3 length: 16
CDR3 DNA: TGTGCCAGCAGCCAGGGAACACTAGCGGAGGAAGAGACCCAGTACTTC
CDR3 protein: CASSQGTLAEEETQYF

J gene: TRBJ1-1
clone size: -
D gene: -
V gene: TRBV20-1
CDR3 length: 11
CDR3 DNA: TGCAGTGGGGGGGTGAACACTGAAGCTTTCTTT
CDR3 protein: CSGGVNTEAFF

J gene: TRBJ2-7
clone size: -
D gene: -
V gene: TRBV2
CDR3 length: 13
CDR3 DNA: TGTGCCAGCAGTGAATTGGCGACTACCGAGCAGTACTTC
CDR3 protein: CASSELATTEQYF

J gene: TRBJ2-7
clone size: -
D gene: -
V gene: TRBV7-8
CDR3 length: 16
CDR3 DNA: TGTGCCAGCAGCTTCGGGGTGTTACGGGCAGACTACGAGCAGTACTTC
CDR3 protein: CASSFGVLRADYEQYF

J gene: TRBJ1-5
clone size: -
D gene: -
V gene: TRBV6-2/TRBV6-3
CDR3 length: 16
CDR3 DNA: TGTGCCAGCAGTTACGCAGGGTCCTATAGCAATCAGCCCCAGCATTTT
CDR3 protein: CASSYAGSYSNQPQHF

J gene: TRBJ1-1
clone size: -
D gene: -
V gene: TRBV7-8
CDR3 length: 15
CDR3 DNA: TGTGCCAGCAGCTTAGTGGGACAAGCGAACACTGAAGCTTTCTTT
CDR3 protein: CASSLVGQANTEAFF

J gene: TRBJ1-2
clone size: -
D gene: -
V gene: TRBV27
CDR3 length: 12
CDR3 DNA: TGTGCCAGCCATACAGGGAACTATGGCTACACCTTC
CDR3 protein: CASHTGNYGYTF

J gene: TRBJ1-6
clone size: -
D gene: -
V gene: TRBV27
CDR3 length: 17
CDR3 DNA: TGTGCCAGCAGTTTGACCCGGGGAGGAGGCTATAATTCACCCCTCCACTTT
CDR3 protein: CASSLTRGGGYNSPLHF

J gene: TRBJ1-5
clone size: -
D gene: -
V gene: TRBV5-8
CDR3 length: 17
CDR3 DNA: TGTGCCAGCAGCAGGGACCTCACAGGGCTTCGGAATCAGCCCCAGCATTTT
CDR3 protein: CASSRDLTGLRNQPQHF

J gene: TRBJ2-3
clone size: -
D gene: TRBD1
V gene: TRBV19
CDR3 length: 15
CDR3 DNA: TGTGCCAGTAGTATCCGGGACAGGTTCACAGATACGCAGTATTTT
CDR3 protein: CASSIRDRFTDTQYF

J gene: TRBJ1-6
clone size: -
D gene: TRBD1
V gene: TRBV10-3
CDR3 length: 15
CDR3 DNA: TGTGCCATCGGGCGGCAGGGGGCTAGTAATTCACCCCTCCACTTT
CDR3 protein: CAIGRQGASNSPLHF

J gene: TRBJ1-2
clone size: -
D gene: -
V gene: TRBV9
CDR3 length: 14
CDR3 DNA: TGTGCCAGCAGCCCAAGTCAGGGAGCGCATGGCTACACCTTC
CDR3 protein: CASSPSQGAHGYTF

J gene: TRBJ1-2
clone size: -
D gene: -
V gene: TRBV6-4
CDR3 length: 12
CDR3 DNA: TGTGCCAGCAGTGATACGTACTATGGCTACACCTTC
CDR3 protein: CASSDTYYGYTF

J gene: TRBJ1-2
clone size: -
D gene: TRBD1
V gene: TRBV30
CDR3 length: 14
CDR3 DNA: TGTGCCTGGAGTCGACAGGGCCTAAACTATGGCTACACCTTC
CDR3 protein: CAWSRQGLNYGYTF

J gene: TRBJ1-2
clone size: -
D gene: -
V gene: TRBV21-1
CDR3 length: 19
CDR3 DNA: TGTGCCAGCACCCCAAGTGAGCCGACAGGAGCCACTCCGAACTATGGCTACACCTTC
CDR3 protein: CASTPSEPTGATPNYGYTF

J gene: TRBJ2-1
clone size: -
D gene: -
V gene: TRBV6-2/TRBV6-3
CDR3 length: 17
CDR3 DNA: TGTGCCAGCAGTTTATTGGGCTTTGAGGCGGGGGCAAGGGAGCAGTTCTTC
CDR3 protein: CASSLLGFEAGAREQFF

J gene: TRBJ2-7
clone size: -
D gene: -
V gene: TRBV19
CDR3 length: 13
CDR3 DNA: TGTGCCAGTAGTATTGGATTCTTGGACGAGCAGTACTTC
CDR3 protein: CASSIGFLDEQYF

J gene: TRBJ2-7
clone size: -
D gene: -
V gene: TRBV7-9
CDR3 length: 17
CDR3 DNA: TGTGCCAGCAGCTTAATGGCTATCCGGGACACCTCCTACGAGCAGTACTTC
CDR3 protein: CASSLMAIRDTSYEQYF

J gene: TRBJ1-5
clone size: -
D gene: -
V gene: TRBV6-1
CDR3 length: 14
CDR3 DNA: TGTGCCAGCAGTGAGAGGGGGTACGGCCAGCCCCAGCATTTT
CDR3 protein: CASSERGYGQPQHF

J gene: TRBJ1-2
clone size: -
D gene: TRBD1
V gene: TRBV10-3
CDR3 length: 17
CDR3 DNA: TGTGCCATCAGTGACACAAACTTCGGGACAGGGGGTTATGGCTACACCTTC
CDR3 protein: CAISDTNFGTGGYGYTF

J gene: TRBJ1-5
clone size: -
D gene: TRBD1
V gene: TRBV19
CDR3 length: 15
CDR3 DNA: TGTGCCAGTAGTATGGAGACAGGGCATAATCAGCCCCAGCATTTT
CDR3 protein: CASSMETGHNQPQHF

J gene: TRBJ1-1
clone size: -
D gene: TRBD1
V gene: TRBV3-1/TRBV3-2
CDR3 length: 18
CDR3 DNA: TGTGCCAGCAGCCAAGCTGGGGCAGGGGGGAGCATGAACACTGAAGCTTTCTTT
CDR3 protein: CASSQAGAGGSMNTEAFF

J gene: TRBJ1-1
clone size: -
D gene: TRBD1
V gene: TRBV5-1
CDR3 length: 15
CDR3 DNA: TGCGCCAGCAGCCTCCGCACAGGGGAGATAACTGAAGCTTTCTTT
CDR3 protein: CASSLRTGEITEAFF

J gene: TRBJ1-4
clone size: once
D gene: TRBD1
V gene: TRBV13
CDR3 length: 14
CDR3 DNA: TGTGCCAGCAGCTCTCAGGGGGCCGATGAAAAACTGTTTTTT
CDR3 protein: CASSSQGADEKLFF

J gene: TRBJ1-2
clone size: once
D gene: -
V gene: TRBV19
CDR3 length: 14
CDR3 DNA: TGTGCCAGTAGCCACGGACAGAACCTCTATGGCTACACCTTC
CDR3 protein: CASSHGQNLYGYTF

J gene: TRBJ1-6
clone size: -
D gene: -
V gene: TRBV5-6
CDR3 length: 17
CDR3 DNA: TGTGCCAGCAGGCCCGGGGCGTCCAGCTCCTATAATTCACCCCTCCACTTT
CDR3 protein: CASRPGASSSYNSPLHF

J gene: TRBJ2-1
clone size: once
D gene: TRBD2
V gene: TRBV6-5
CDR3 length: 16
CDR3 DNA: TGTGCCAGCAGTTACGATGCGGCGGGAGGGGGGAATGAGCAGTTCTTC
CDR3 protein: CASSYDAAGGGNEQFF

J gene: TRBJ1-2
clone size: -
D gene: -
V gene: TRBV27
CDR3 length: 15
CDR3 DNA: TGTGCCAGCAGTTTATCGTGGGGGGCTCACTATGGCTACACCTTC
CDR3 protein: CASSLSWGAHYGYTF

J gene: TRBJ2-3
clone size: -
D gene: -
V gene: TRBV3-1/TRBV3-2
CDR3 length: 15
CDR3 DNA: TGTGCCAGCAGCCAAGATGGAGGGATGGTAGATACGCAGTATTTT
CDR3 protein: CASSQDGGMVDTQYF